The rows below give T cell receptor delta chains drawn from one sample of a study of gamma-delta T cells after stem cell transplantation. TCRdb reanalysed the RT-PCR reads with CATT. The sample includes over 2,500 delta-chain clones, 21% seen only once; the top ten take 26%. The sequencing input was gamma-delta T cells. The receptors originated from a human donor. It is not recorded whose cells these are; they may come from a transplant donor. CDR3s include the opening cysteine and the closing phenylalanine or tryptophan. D genes are given only for firm matches. The size of a clone is reported for some rows only, either as once, few or many, or as a class for expanded clones.

length,D,J,size,V,CDR3,DNA
19,TRDD3,TRDJ1,medium-sized,TRDV2,CACDPLVLAGDTLTDKLIF,TGTGCCTGTGACCCCTTGGTGCTGGCGGGGGATACGCTTACCGATAAACTCATCTTT
19,TRDD3,TRDJ1,medium-sized,TRDV2,CACDRINTGGYRFTDKLIF,TGTGCCTGTGACCGGATTAATACTGGGGGATACAGGTTCACCGATAAACTCATCTTT
19,-,TRDJ1,few,TRDV2,CACDTAERGKPLYTDKLIF,TGTGCCTGTGACACCGCCGAGCGGGGAAAGCCCCTGTACACCGATAAACTCATCTTT
18,-,TRDJ1,large,TRDV2,CACDTVGGPNSDTDKLIF,TGTGCCTGTGACACCGTAGGGGGCCCCAACTCCGACACCGATAAACTCATCTTT
19,TRDD3,TRDJ3,medium-sized,TRDV2,CACDTAPGDTTGDTRQMFF,TGTGCCTGTGACACCGCTCCGGGGGATACCACCGGGGACACCCGACAGATGTTTTTC
16,-,TRDJ1,medium-sized,TRDV2,CACDLVGSEDTDKLIF,TGTGCCTGTGACCTCGTTGGGTCCGAGGACACCGATAAACTCATCTTT
21,TRDD3,TRDJ1,-,TRDV1,CALGELSFRSTTYWGIPELIF,TGTGCTCTTGGGGAACTATCCTTCCGATCTACCACGTACTGGGGGATACCGGAACTCATCTTT
24,TRDD3,TRDJ1,medium-sized,TRDV1,CALGPNRSQKYWGIRPGGTDKLIF,TGTGCTCTTGGGCCCAACAGGTCCCAAAAGTACTGGGGGATACGCCCAGGGGGAACCGATAAACTCATCTTT
23,TRDD3,TRDJ1,-,TRDV1,CALGELGTLRVLYWGIHTDKLIF,TGTGCTCTTGGGGAACTCGGAACTCTTCGAGTCCTTTACTGGGGGATACACACCGATAAACTCATCTTT
15,TRDD3,TRDJ1,-,TRAV38-2/DV8,CAYTRLGDYTDKLIF,TGTGCTTATACCCGACTGGGGGATTACACCGATAAACTCATCTTT
17,TRDD3,TRDJ1,medium-sized,TRDV2,CACDVVGPGGYGDKLIF,TGTGCCTGTGACGTGGTAGGTCCTGGGGGATACGGGGATAAACTCATCTTT
18,TRDD3,TRDJ1,medium-sized,TRDV1,CALGEPILGETYTDKLIF,TGTGCTCTTGGGGAACCCATACTGGGGGAGACGTACACCGATAAACTCATCTTT
18,TRDD3,TRDJ1,-,TRDV2,CACDAVTGGSGYTDKLIF,TGTGCCTGTGACGCAGTTACTGGGGGATCTGGGTACACCGATAAACTCATCTTT
13,TRDD3,TRDJ1,medium-sized,TRDV3,CAFVTGGSDKLIF,TGTGCCTTCGTTACTGGGGGATCTGATAAACTCATCTTT
16,TRDD2,TRDJ1,medium-sized,TRDV1,CALGTPSYDSYWELIF,TGTGCTCTTGGGACGCCTTCCTACGACAGTTACTGGGAACTCATCTTT
23,TRDD3,TRDJ1,medium-sized,TRDV1,CALGGPVLPKKLGDTRIVDKLIF,TGTGCTCTTGGGGGTCCGGTCCTTCCTAAAAAACTGGGGGATACGCGTATCGTCGATAAACTCATCTTT
21,TRDD3,TRDJ1,medium-sized,TRDV1,CALGESAQGWGILAYTDKLIF,TGTGCTCTTGGGGAATCAGCCCAGGGGTGGGGGATTTTAGCGTACACCGATAAACTCATCTTT
14,TRDD3,TRDJ1,medium-sized,TRDV2,CACDVLGGADKLIF,TGTGCCTGTGACGTACTGGGGGGGGCCGATAAACTCATCTTT
16,TRDD3,TRDJ1,medium-sized,TRDV2,CACDPLLGDITDKLIF,TGTGCCTGTGACCCCTTACTGGGGGATATCACCGATAAACTCATCTTT
21,TRDD3,TRDJ1,-,TRDV2,CACDTLSASRRTGGYTDKLIF,TGTGCCTGTGACACCTTGTCAGCCTCACGTCGCACTGGGGGATACACCGATAAACTCATCTTT
21,TRDD3,TRDJ1,medium-sized,TRDV2,CACDPVPGTGGHKQYTDKLIF,TGTGCCTGTGACCCGGTTCCTGGTACTGGGGGACATAAACAGTACACCGATAAACTCATCTTT
15,-,TRDJ1,medium-sized,TRDV2,CACDTVSAWADKLIF,TGTGCCTGTGACACCGTGTCGGCCTGGGCCGATAAACTCATCTTT
25,TRDD3,TRDJ1,medium-sized,TRDV1,CALGAAMPPKLQGVLGDTNTDKLIF,TGTGCTCTTGGGGCCGCTATGCCCCCAAAGTTACAAGGGGTACTGGGGGATACAAACACCGATAAACTCATCTTT
14,TRDD3,TRDJ1,medium-sized,TRDV2,CACDTLGDLDKLIF,TGTGCCTGTGACACCCTGGGGGACCTCGATAAACTCATCTTT
15,TRDD3,TRDJ1,few,TRDV2,CACEPMGDISDKLIF,TGTGCCTGTGAGCCAATGGGGGATATTTCGGATAAACTCATCTTT
18,-,TRDJ3,medium-sized,TRDV2,CACDTVLESSWDTRQMFF,TGTGCCTGTGACACCGTGCTGGAGAGCTCCTGGGACACCCGACAGATGTTTTTC
21,TRDD3,TRDJ1,-,TRDV3,CAFSILANTGGYAVCTDKLIF,TGTGCCTTTAGTATCCTGGCCAATACTGGGGGATACGCGGTCTGCACCGATAAACTCATCTTT
20,TRDD3,TRDJ1,medium-sized,TRDV1,CALGFALRLGDNLYTDKLIF,TGTGCTCTGGGGTTCGCTCTTCGACTGGGGGACAACCTGTACACCGATAAACTCATCTTT
21,TRDD3,TRDJ1,medium-sized,TRDV1,CALGELNPLLLGIWDTDKLIF,TGTGCTCTTGGGGAACTAAACCCGCTCTTACTGGGGATCTGGGACACCGATAAACTCATCTTT
17,TRDD3,TRDJ1,medium-sized,TRDV2,CACDKLGDTVKIDKLIF,TGTGCCTGTGACAAGCTGGGGGATACAGTGAAGATCGATAAACTCATCTTT
16,TRDD3,TRDJ1,many,TRDV2,CACDTVLGAQTDKLIF,TGTGCCTGTGACACCGTGCTGGGGGCCCAGACCGATAAACTCATCTTT
18,TRDD3,TRDJ1,medium-sized,TRDV2,CACDSILGAGLNTDKLIF,TGTGCCTGTGACTCGATACTGGGGGCCGGGCTCAACACCGATAAACTCATCTTT
16,TRDD3,TRDJ1,medium-sized,TRDV3,CAFGRWGIEGTDKLIF,TGTGCCTTTGGACGGTGGGGGATAGAGGGCACCGATAAACTCATCTTT
19,TRDD3,TRDJ1,medium-sized,TRDV1,CALGPTGGVPSSYTDKLIF,TGTGCTCTTGGCCCTACTGGGGGGGTTCCGTCCTCCTACACCGATAAACTCATCTTT
16,-,TRDJ1,medium-sized,TRDV2,CACDPLLGILVDKLIF,TGTGCCTGTGATCCCCTACTAGGGATCCTGGTCGATAAACTCATCTTT
19,-,TRDJ1,-,TRDV1,CALGVNSGLGFVISDKLIF,TGTGCTCTTGGGGTCAACTCGGGGTTGGGTTTCGTAATATCCGATAAACTCATCTTT
15,TRDD3,TRDJ1,-,TRDV2,CACDILGAYTDKLIF,TGTGCCTGTGACATCCTGGGGGCGTACACCGATAAACTCATCTTT
14,TRDD3,TRDJ1,few,TRDV2,CACDTVGDTNKLIF,TGTGCCTGTGACACGGTGGGGGATACAAATAAACTCATCTTT
21,-,TRDJ3,few,TRDV2,CACDTALGQHPSSWDTRQMFF,TGTGCCTGTGACACCGCGCTGGGGCAACACCCTAGCTCATGGGACACCCGACAGATGTTTTTC
20,TRDD3,TRDJ3,medium-sized,TRDV2,CACDFVLGEASSWDTRQMFF,TGTGCCTGTGACTTCGTACTGGGGGAAGCTAGCTCCTGGGACACCCGACAGATGTTTTTC
16,TRDD3,TRDJ1,large,TRDV2,CACDTVGDTRTDKLIF,TGTGCCTGTGACACGGTGGGGGATACGCGCACCGATAAACTCATCTTT
25,TRDD3,TRDJ1,medium-sized,TRDV2,CACDPVPSFRMSHTGGSGLADKLIF,TGTGCCTGTGACCCCGTCCCTTCCTTCCGGATGTCCCACACTGGGGGATCGGGGCTGGCCGATAAACTCATCTTT
16,TRDD3,TRDJ1,medium-sized,TRDV2,CACVSLGDPYTDKLIF,TGTGCCTGTGTATCTCTGGGGGACCCGTACACCGATAAACTCATCTTT
24,TRDD3,TRDJ3,few,TRDV1,CALGELSLARGIDREAWDTRQMFF,TGTGCTCTTGGGGAACTCTCCCTAGCCCGGGGGATAGATCGGGAAGCCTGGGACACCCGACAGATGTTTTTC
22,TRDD3,TRDJ1,-,TRDV2,CACDTLRPAVLGDTWDTDKLIF,TGTGCCTGTGACACCCTACGTCCGGCCGTTCTGGGGGATACGTGGGACACCGATAAACTCATCTTT
21,TRDD3,TRDJ1,medium-sized,TRDV1,CALGPPSYYWGIPHYTDKLIF,TGTGCTCTTGGGCCTCCTTCCTATTACTGGGGGATTCCCCACTACACCGATAAACTCATCTTT
20,TRDD2,TRDJ1,-,TRDV1,CALGPYLSYGPYFDTDKLIF,TGTGCTCTTGGGCCGTACCTTTCCTACGGGCCCTATTTTGACACCGATAAACTCATCTTT
15,-,TRDJ1,medium-sized,TRDV2,CACDTVGEYTDKLIF,TGTGCCTGTGACACCGTAGGAGAGTACACCGATAAACTCATCTTT
16,-,TRDJ1,medium-sized,TRDV2,CACDSLASRGAGKLIF,TGTGCCTGTGACTCCCTGGCATCCCGGGGGGCCGGTAAACTCATCTTT
16,TRDD3,TRDJ1,medium-sized,TRDV2,CACDTLGVQYTDKLIF,TGTGCCTGTGACACTCTGGGGGTCCAGTACACCGATAAACTCATCTTT
15,TRDD3,TRDJ1,-,TRDV2,CACDPLGDTTDKLIF,TGTGCCTGTGACCCGCTGGGGGATACGACCGATAAACTCATCTTT
16,TRDD3,TRDJ1,medium-sized,TRDV2,CACDALGGDRTDKLIF,TGTGCCTGTGACGCCTTGGGGGGGGATCGCACCGATAAACTCATCTTT
18,TRDD3,TRDJ1,medium-sized,TRDV2,CACDTVNTGGYGADKLIF,TGTGCCTGTGACACCGTGAACACTGGGGGATACGGGGCGGATAAACTCATCTTT
21,TRDD3,TRDJ1,-,TRDV1,CALGELIPTSGIRDRTDKLIF,TGTGCTCTTGGGGAACTTATACCTACGTCGGGGATACGCGATCGCACCGATAAACTCATCTTT
19,TRDD3,TRDJ1,few,TRDV2,CACDTHWGIPPYLTDKLIF,TGTGCCTGTGACACCCACTGGGGGATACCTCCTTACTTAACCGATAAACTCATCTTT